The T cell receptor (beta chain) under discussion was sequenced for a study of blood T cell repertoires in COVID-19. Study information: Acute and convalescent COVID-19 samples came from the United States, Italy and Spain. The analysed material was cDNA or gDNA that came from T cells, B-cell-depleted T cells, or PBMCs.

In the source study's methods: Researchers report that nucleated cell counts were estimated from reference gene primer amplification. Sequencing was performed with immunoSEQ multiplex PCR; in TCRdb, only in-frame clones are kept and a portion is missing. V and J calls and clone size are given by that table; D and trimming were obtained from the DNA. The top ten clones hold more than 25% of a sample with some 200,000 clones, roughly 85% of them seen once. Per germline, CDR1 MDHEN and CDR2 SYDVKM. The V end lost 4 bases, the J end lost 0 bases, and 11 bases lay between the germline ends. This CDR3 is 15 amino acids long.

Material for sequencing was peripheral blood. The rearrangement joins TRBV28 to TRBJ2-3; D ambiguous. The TCR comes from a woman between 70 and 85 years old with acute or convalescent COVID-19. The CDR3 loop reads CASSYPGPSTDTQYF. The CDR3 DNA sequence: TGTGCCAGCAGTTATCCGGGTCCTAGCACAGATACGCAGTATTTT.